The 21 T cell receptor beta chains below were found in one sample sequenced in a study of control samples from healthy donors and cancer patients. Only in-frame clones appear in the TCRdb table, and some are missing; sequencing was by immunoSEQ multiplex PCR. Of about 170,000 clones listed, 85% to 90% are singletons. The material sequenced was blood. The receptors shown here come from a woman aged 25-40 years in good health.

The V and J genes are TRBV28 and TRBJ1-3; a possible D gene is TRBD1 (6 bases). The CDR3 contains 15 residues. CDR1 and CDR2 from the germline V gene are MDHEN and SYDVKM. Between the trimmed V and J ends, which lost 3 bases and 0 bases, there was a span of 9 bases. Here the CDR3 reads CASSFQGSSGNTIYF. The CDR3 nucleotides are TGTGCCAGCAGTTTTCAGGGGAGCTCTGGAAACACCATATATTTT. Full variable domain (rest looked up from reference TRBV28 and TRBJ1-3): DVKVTQSSRYLVKRTGEKVFLECVQDMDHENMFWYRQDPGLGLRLIYFSYDVKMKEKGDIPEGYSVSREKKERFSLILESASTNQTSMYLCASSFQGSSGNTIYFGEGSWLTVV.

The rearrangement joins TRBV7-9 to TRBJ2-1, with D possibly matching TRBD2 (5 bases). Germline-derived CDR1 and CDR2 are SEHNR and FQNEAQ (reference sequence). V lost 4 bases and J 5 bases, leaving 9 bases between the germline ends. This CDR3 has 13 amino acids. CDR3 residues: CASSWGADNEQFF. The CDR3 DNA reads TGTGCCAGCAGCTGGGGAGCGGACAATGAGCAGTTCTTC.

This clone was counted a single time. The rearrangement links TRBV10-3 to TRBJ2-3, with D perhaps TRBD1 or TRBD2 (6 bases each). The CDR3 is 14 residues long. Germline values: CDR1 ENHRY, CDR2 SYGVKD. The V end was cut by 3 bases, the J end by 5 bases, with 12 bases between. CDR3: CAISDGGRGDTQYF. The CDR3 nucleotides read TGTGCCATCAGTGACGGGGGCCGGGGAGATACGCAGTATTTT.

CDR3 sequence reads: CASHGTGGEQFF. As DNA, the CDR3 is TGTGCCAGCCATGGGACAGGGGGCGAGCAGTTCTTC. The rearrangement uses TRBV2 and TRBJ2-1, with TRBD1 matching over 12 bases. Trimming at V came to 8 bases and at J to 10 bases, leaving 3 bases not matched to a gene. Germline CDR1 reads SNHLY; CDR2 reads FYNNEI. The CDR3 contains 12 residues.

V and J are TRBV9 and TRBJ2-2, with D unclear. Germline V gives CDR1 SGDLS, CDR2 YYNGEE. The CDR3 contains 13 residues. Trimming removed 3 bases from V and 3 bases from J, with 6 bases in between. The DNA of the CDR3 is TGTGCCAGCAGCGCCCCATACACCGGGGAGCTGTTTTTT. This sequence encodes CASSAPYTGELFF.

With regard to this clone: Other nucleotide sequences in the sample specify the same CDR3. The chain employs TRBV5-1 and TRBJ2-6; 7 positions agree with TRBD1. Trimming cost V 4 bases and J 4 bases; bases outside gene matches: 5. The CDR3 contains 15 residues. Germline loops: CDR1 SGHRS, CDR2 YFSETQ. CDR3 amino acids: CASSPQGVGANVLTF. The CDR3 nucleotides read TGCGCCAGCAGCCCGCAGGGGGTCGGGGCCAACGTCCTGACTTTC.

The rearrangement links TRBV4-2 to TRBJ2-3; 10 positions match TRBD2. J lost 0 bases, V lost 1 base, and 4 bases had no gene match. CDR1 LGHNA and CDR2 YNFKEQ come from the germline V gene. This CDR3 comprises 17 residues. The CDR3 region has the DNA TGTGCCAGCAGCCAAGCCGGGACTAGCGAGAGCACAGATACGCAGTATTTT. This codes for CASSQAGTSESTDTQYF.

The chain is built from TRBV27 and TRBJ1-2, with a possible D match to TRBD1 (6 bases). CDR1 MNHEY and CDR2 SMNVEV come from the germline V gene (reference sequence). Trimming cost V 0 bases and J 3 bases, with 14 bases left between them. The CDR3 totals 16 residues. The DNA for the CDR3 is TGTGCCAGCAGTTTATCTATTTCAAGGGGGGACTATGGCTACACCTTC. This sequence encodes CASSLSISRGDYGYTF.

CDR3 DNA: TGTGCCAGCGGCAGGGTCGCCGCCGGAGGAAACACCATATATTTT. This translates into CASGRVAAGGNTIYF. The chain recombines TRBV6-5 with TRBJ1-3; TRBD1 might be the D (5 bases). The CDR3 covers 15 residues. Germline V gives CDR1 MNHEY, CDR2 SVGAGI. Trimming left V 8 bases short and J 4 bases short, with 18 bases between.

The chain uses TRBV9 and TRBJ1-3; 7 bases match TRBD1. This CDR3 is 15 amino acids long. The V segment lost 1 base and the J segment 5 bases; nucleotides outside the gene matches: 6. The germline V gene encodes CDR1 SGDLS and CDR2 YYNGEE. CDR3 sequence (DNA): TGTGCCAGCAGCGTAACGTTGACAGGGAGAAACACCATATATTTT. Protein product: CASSVTLTGRNTIYF.

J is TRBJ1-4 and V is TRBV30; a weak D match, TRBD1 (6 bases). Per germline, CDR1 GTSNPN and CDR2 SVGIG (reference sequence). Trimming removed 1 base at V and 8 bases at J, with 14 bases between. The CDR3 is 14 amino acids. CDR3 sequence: CAWSGGRGNEKLFF. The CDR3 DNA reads TGTGCCTGGAGTGGGGGCAGGGGAAACGAAAAACTGTTTTTT.

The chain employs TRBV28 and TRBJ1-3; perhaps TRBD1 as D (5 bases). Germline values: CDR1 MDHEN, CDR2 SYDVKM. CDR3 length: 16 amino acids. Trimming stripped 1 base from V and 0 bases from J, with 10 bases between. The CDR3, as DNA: TGTGCCAGCAGTTTATTCAGGGCGGGCTCTGGAAACACCATATATTTT. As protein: CASSLFRAGSGNTIYF.

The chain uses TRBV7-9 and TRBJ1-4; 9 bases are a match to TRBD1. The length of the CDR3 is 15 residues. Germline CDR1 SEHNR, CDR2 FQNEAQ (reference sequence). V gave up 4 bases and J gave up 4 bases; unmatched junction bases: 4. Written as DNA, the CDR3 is TGTGCCAGCAGCTCCGGGGGACAGGGTAATGAAAAACTGTTTTTT. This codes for CASSSGGQGNEKLFF.

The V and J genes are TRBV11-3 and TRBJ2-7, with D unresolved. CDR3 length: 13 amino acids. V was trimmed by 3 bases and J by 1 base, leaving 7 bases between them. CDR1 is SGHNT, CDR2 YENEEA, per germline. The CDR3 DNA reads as TGTGCCAGCAGCTTCAGCACATCCTACGAGCAGTACTTC. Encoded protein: CASSFSTSYEQYF.

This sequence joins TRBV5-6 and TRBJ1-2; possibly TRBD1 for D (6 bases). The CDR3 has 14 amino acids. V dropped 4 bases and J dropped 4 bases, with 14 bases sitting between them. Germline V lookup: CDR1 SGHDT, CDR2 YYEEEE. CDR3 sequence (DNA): TGTGCCAGCAGCAGAGGCACAGGGTCCTATGGCTACACCTTC. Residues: CASSRGTGSYGYTF.

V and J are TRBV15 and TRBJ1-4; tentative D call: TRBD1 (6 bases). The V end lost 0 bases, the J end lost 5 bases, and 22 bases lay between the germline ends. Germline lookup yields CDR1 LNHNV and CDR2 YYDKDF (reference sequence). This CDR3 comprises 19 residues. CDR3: CATSRDGDPIGQRNEKLFF. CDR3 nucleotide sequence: TGTGCCACCAGCAGAGATGGGGACCCTATCGGACAGCGCAATGAAAAACTGTTTTTT.

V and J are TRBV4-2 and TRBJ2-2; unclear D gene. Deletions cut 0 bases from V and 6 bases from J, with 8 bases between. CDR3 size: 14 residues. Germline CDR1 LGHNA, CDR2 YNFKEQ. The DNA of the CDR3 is TGTGCCAGCAGCCAAGAGGGAAAGGCCGGGGAGCTGTTTTTT. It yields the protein CASSQEGKAGELFF.

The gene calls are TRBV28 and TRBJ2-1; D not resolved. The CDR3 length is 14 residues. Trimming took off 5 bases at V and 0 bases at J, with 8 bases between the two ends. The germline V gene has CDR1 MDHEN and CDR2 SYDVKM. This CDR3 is CASSPDLSYNEQFF. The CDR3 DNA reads TGTGCCAGCAGTCCTGACCTCTCCTACAATGAGCAGTTCTTC.

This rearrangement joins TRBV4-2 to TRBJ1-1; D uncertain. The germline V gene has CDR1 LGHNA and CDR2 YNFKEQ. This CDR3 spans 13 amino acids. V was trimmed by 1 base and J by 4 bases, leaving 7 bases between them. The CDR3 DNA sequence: TGTGCCAGCAGCCAAGGGACCACCACTGAAGCTTTCTTT. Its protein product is CASSQGTTTEAFF.

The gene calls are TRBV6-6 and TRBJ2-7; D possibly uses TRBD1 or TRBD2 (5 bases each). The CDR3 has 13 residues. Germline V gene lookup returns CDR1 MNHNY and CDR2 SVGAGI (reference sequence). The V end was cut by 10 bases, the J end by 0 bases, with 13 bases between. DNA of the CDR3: TGTGCCACCACGAGGGGCGGCTCCTACGAGCAGTACTTC. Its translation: CATTRGGSYEQYF.

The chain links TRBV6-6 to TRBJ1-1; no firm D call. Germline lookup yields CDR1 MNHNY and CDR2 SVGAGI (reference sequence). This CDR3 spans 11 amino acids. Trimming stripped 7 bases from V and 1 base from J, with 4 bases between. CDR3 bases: TGTGCCAGCAAACAGAACACTGAAGCTTTCTTT. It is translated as CASKQNTEAFF.